The 13 T cell receptor beta chains below come from one sample, sequenced in a study of Ad26.COV2.S vaccination and SARS-CoV-2 variants. Treatment in this sample: some 19 received Ad26.COV2.S at low or high dose, single or two shots; about 5 received placebo; per-sample allocation not given. Day 63 following the first vaccine or placebo injection was when the samples were taken. Sequencing used immunoSEQ multiplex PCR; TCRdb keeps in-frame clones, though not all of them. The repertoire holds 400,000 to 450,000 clones, approximately 90% seen once, with 10% to 15% in the top ten. The starting material was peripheral blood, obtained in a trial of Ad26.COV2.S vaccine versus placebo. The receptor source for this set is a person aged 18-65 years who received the Ad26.COV2.S COVID-19 vaccine or a placebo.

The chain is built from TRBV7-2 and TRBJ2-3, with a weak D call TRBD1 (8 bases). Germline V CDR1 and CDR2: SGHTA, FQGNSA. The CDR3 loop spans 16 amino acids. The V end was cut by 4 bases, the J end by 4 bases, with 18 bases between. The CDR3 nucleotides read TGTGCCAGCAGCTCGGGTAGCACAGGGGGGGCAGATACGCAGTATTTT. It translates to CASSSGSTGGADTQYF.

The CDR3 nucleotides read TGTGCCAGCAGCCGGATTTTTAGGGTGGATGAAAAACTGTTTTTT. This encodes CASSRIFRVDEKLFF. The chain employs TRBV2 and TRBJ1-4; D gene uncertain. Trimming stripped 6 bases from V and 6 bases from J, with 17 bases between. The CDR3 has 15 residues. Germline V gene data show CDR1 as SNHLY and CDR2 as FYNNEI. Complete variable domain (other parts from reference TRBV2 and TRBJ1-4): EPEVTQTPSHQVTQMGQEVILRCVPISNHLYFYWYRQILGQKVEFLVSFYNNEISEKSEIFDDQFSVERPDGSNFTLKIRSTKLEDSAMYFCASSRIFRVDEKLFFGSGTQLSVL.

The genes are TRBV30 and TRBJ1-4; a possible D gene is TRBD1 (5 bases). The germline V gene has CDR1 GTSNPN and CDR2 SVGIG (reference sequence). The CDR3 runs to 13 residues. Trimming cost V 2 bases and J 7 bases, with 11 bases left between them. The CDR3 sequence: CAWSIGTAEKLFF. As DNA, the CDR3 is TGTGCCTGGAGTATTGGGACCGCTGAAAAACTGTTTTTT. The whole variable domain, remainder taken from reference TRBV30 and TRBJ1-4, is SQTIHQWPATLVQPVGSPLSLECTVEGTSNPNLYWYRQAAGRGLQLLFYSVGIGQISSEVPQNLSASRPQDRQFILSSKKLLLSDSGFYLCAWSIGTAEKLFFGSGTQLSVL.

The chain employs TRBV7-2 and TRBJ2-1; no firm D call. CDR1 and CDR2 from the germline V gene are SGHTA and FQGNSA. V was shortened by 5 bases and J by 5 bases, with 4 bases between the two germline ends. CDR3 size: 11 residues. CDR3 sequence (DNA): TGTGCCAGCAGCCCGGACAATGAGCAGTTCTTC. Its translation: CASSPDNEQFF.

The chain uses TRBV15 and TRBJ1-5, with no clear D. V lost 3 bases, J lost 1 base, and 10 bases lay in between. The germline gives CDR1 LNHNV, CDR2 YYDKDF (reference sequence). This CDR3 has 15 residues. CDR3 nucleotide sequence: TGTGCCACCAGCAGTTCCGCAGGAAGCAATCAGCCCCAGCATTTT. It yields the protein CATSSSAGSNQPQHF.

The chain joins TRBV5-1 to TRBJ2-1; 10 bases match TRBD1. With 3 bases clipped from V and 0 bases from J, the junction kept 6 bases outside the gene matches. Per the germline V gene, CDR1 is SGHRS and CDR2 is YFSETQ. The CDR3 covers 17 residues. The CDR3 sequence: CASSYRGQGSSYNEQFF. The CDR3 coding sequence is TGCGCCAGCAGCTATAGGGGACAGGGGTCCTCCTACAATGAGCAGTTCTTC. The complete variable domain, with remaining parts taken from reference TRBV5-1 and TRBJ2-1, reads KAGVTQTPRYLIKTRGQQVTLSCSPISGHRSVSWYQQTPGQGLQFLFEYFSETQRNKGNFPGRFSGRQFSNSRSEMNVSTLELGDSALYLCASSYRGQGSSYNEQFFGPGTRLTVL.

The rearrangement joins TRBV18 to TRBJ1-3; D might be TRBD1 (6 bases). The CDR3 spans 17 residues. V gave up 6 bases and J gave up 3 bases, with 21 bases separating them. CDR1 KGHSH and CDR2 LQKENI come from the germline V gene. CDR3 DNA sequence: TGTGCCAGCTCTTCTACTCCCTCAGGGGAGGGTGGAAACACCATATATTTT. Its protein product is CASSSTPSGEGGNTIYF.

CDR3 protein: CASSLGDPYEQYF. The CDR3 bases are TGTGCCAGCAGCTTGGGGGACCCCTACGAGCAGTACTTC. The V gene is TRBV5-4, the J gene TRBJ2-7; D is possibly TRBD1 or TRBD2 (5 bases each). In germline, CDR1 is SGHNT, CDR2 YYREEE (reference sequence). This CDR3 region has 13 residues. Trimming took 0 bases from V and 2 from J, leaving 6 bases between them.

The V gene is TRBV5-1, the J gene TRBJ2-7, with a weak D call TRBD1 (5 bases). The germline V gene encodes CDR1 SGHRS and CDR2 YFSETQ. The CDR3 extends over 14 amino acids. V lost 4 bases, J lost 2 bases, and 13 bases lay in between. The CDR3 nucleotides are TGCGCCAGCAGCAAGACGACAGATACCTACGAGCAGTACTTC. Translating it yields CASSKTTDTYEQYF.

To note about this clone: Because the CDR3's place on the DNA is in doubt, the DNA is left out and the CDR3 is given as listed by TCRdb. This chain connects TRBV29-1 to TRBJ2-7; the D call TRBD2 from the table was never checked on the DNA. Counting both end residues, the CDR3 totals 12 amino acids. The V gene's germline CDR1 is SQVTM and CDR2 ANQGSEA. CDR3 region: CSVAWGTGSRYF.

Concerning this clone: Other DNA sequences in this sample translate to the same CDR3. This chain joins TRBV29-1 and TRBJ2-1; 7 bases are shared with TRBD2. Looked up from germline, CDR1 is SQVTM and CDR2 is ANQGSEA. The CDR3 is 13 residues long. Trimming cost V 4 bases and J 3 bases; bases outside gene matches: 3. The CDR3 region is CSVGLAGYNEQFF. CDR3 DNA: TGCAGCGTTGGTTTAGCGGGCTACAATGAGCAGTTCTTC.

The chain couples TRBV28 to TRBJ2-2, with 12 bases matching TRBD1. Germline V CDR1 and CDR2: MDHEN, SYDVKM. The V segment lost 2 bases and the J segment 7 bases; nucleotides outside the gene matches: 8. The CDR3 spans 17 residues. The CDR3 is CASSLRGTGGLDGELFF. As DNA, the CDR3 is TGTGCCAGCAGTTTAAGAGGGACAGGGGGCTTGGACGGGGAGCTGTTTTTT.

The chain uses TRBV3-1 (or the pseudogene TRBV3-2) and TRBJ1-2; a possible D gene is TRBD1 (5 bases). This CDR3 spans 15 amino acids. Germline V gives CDR1 LGHDT, CDR2 YNNKEL (reference sequence). The V and J ends lost 0 bases and 8 bases respectively, with 16 bases between them. The DNA of the CDR3 is TGTGCCAGCAGCCAAGACAGAGGGACCCTGGGAGGCTACACCTTC. Translated: CASSQDRGTLGGYTF.